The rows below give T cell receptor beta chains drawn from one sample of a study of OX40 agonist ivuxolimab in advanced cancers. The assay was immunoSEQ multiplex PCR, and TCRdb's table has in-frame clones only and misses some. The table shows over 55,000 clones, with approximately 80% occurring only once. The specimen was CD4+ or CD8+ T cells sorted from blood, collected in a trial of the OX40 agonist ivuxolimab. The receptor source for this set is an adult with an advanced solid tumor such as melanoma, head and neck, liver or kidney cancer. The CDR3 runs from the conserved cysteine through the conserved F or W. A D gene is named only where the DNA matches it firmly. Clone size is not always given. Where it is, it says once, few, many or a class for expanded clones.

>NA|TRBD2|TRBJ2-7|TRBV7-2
CASSLNAGGPSEQYF
TGTGCCAGCAGCTTAAATGCGGGAGGGCCTTCCGAGCAGTACTTC
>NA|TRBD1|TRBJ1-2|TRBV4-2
CASSQFGSQGADYGYTF
TGTGCCAGCAGCCAATTCGGTTCTCAGGGGGCAGACTATGGCTACACCTTC
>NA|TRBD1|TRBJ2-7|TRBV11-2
CASTRRGQGVYEQYF
TGTGCCAGCACCCGCCGGGGACAGGGAGTCTACGAGCAGTACTTC
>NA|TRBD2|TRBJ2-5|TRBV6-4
CASSDSGGGPMQETQYF
TGTGCCAGCAGTGACTCTGGGGGGGGTCCGATGCAAGAGACCCAGTACTTC
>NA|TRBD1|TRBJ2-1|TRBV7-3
CASSYGSAGGGEQFF
TGTGCCAGCAGCTACGGATCGGCAGGGGGCGGTGAGCAGTTCTTC
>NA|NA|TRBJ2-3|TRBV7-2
CASSPLVGPDTQYF
TGTGCCAGCAGCCCCTTAGTGGGGCCAGATACGCAGTATTTT
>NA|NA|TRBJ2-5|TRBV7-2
CASSLSGVQETQYF
TGTGCCAGCAGCTTGTCCGGGGTCCAAGAGACCCAGTACTTC
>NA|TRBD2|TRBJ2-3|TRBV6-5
CASSYGLAGGTQYF
TGTGCCAGCAGTTACGGGTTAGCGGGGGGCACGCAGTATTTT
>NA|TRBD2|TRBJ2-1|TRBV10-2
CASSGTSAEYNEQFF
TGCGCCAGCAGCGGGACTAGCGCGGAATACAATGAGCAGTTCTTC
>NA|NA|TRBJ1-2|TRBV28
CASSLIREWAYGYTF
TGTGCCAGCAGTTTGATCAGGGAGTGGGCCTATGGCTACACCTTC
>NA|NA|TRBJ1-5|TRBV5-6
CASRAGPVSNQPQHF
TGTGCCAGCAGGGCCGGTCCCGTTAGCAATCAGCCCCAGCATTTT
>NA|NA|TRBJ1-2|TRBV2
CASSLTGSNYGYTF
TGTGCCAGCAGCTTGACAGGTTCTAACTATGGCTACACCTTC
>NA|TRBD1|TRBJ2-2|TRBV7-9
CASSRTGGATGELFF
TGTGCCAGCAGCCGAACAGGGGGCGCGACCGGGGAGCTGTTTTTT
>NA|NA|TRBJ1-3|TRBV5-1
CASSLGDGTIYF
TGCGCCAGCAGCTTGGGCGATGGCACCATATATTTT
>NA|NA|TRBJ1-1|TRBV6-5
CASSSYLGTEAFF
TGTGCCAGCAGTTCTTATCTTGGGACTGAAGCTTTCTTT
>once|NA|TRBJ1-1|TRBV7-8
CASSLDTNTEAFF
TGTGCCAGCAGCCTGGACACGAACACTGAAGCTTTCTTT